A selection of T cell receptor beta chains follows, all from one sample in a study of cytomegalovirus exposure and HLA in healthy donors. The protocol was immunoSEQ multiplex PCR, while the TCRdb copy is restricted to in-frame clones and leaves out a portion. The sample records approximately 200,000 clones, around 83% being singletons. The specimen was PBMCs. The receptors derive from a woman between 50 and 59 years old in good health and CMV-seropositive. CDR3s include the opening cysteine and the closing phenylalanine or tryptophan. Each record gives: clone size, V gene, D gene, J gene, CDR3 DNA, CDR3 protein. A D gene is named only where the DNA matches it firmly. Not all rows give a size; the values are once, few, many and, for expanded clones, a class.

.	TRBV6-5	.	TRBJ1-5	TGTGCCAGCAGGGGAGGCAATCAGCCCCAGCATTTT	CASRGGNQPQHF
.	TRBV10-2	TRBD2	TRBJ2-7	TGCGCCAGCAGTGAGCGGGGAACTAGCGGGACCTACGAGCAGTACTTC	CASSERGTSGTYEQYF
.	TRBV5-4	.	TRBJ1-5	TGTGCCAGCAGCCAGGACAATCAGCCCCAGCATTTT	CASSQDNQPQHF
.	TRBV4-3	.	TRBJ1-5	TGCGCCAGCAGCCCGCAACGGGAGGGCTATAGCAATCAGCCCCAGCATTTT	CASSPQREGYSNQPQHF
.	TRBV5-6	.	TRBJ2-4	TGTGCCAGCAGCCCTTACGCGACACAGGTTAAAAACAGTCAGTACTTC	CASSPYATQVKNSQYF
.	TRBV10-1	.	TRBJ2-7	TGCGCCAGCAGTCAAAGGACGGGGAGCTCCTACGAGCAGTACTTC	CASSQRTGSSYEQYF
.	TRBV9	.	TRBJ2-2	TGTGCCAGCAGCGTAGGGATGGGGGACAAGAACACCGGGGAGCTGTTTTTT	CASSVGMGDKNTGELFF
.	TRBV9	TRBD2	TRBJ2-1	TGTGCCAGCAGCGCAGCGGGGGCCTACAATGAGCAGTTCTTC	CASSAAGAYNEQFF
.	TRBV7-9	TRBD1	TRBJ1-2	TGTGCCAGCAGCTTGCTGGGGGACAGGGGCCGCGAGACTAACTATGGCTACACCTTC	CASSLLGDRGRETNYGYTF
.	TRBV28	TRBD2	TRBJ2-7	TGTGCCAGCAGTTTAAGCGGGAGGGCCGACCAGGAGTACTTC	CASSLSGRADQEYF
.	TRBV5-4	TRBD2	TRBJ2-5	TGTGCCAGCACCGAAGGACTAGCGGGTGAAGAGACCCAGTACTTC	CASTEGLAGEETQYF
.	TRBV28	TRBD1	TRBJ2-7	TGTGCCAGCAGTTTGCCTCGACAGGGGCGGTCCTACGAGCAGTACTTC	CASSLPRQGRSYEQYF
.	TRBV5-1	TRBD1	TRBJ2-1	TGCGCCAGCAGCCCCGGGACAGGGGGCCGGGAGCAGTTCTTC	CASSPGTGGREQFF
.	TRBV12-5	.	TRBJ2-5	TGTGCTAGTGCCTACAGAGAACAAGAGACCCAGTACTTC	CASAYREQETQYF
.	TRBV10-2	TRBD2	TRBJ2-1	TGCGCCAGCAGTGAGTTAGGTGGACTAGACTCCTACAATGAGCAGTTCTTC	CASSELGGLDSYNEQFF
.	TRBV6-5	.	TRBJ2-5	TGTGCCAGCAGTTACGGGAGCACCCAGTACTTC	CASSYGSTQYF
.	TRBV6-1	.	TRBJ2-5	TGTGCCAGCAGTCGCGCAGGGGTGGAGACCCAGTACTTC	CASSRAGVETQYF
.	TRBV6-5	TRBD2	TRBJ2-7	TGTGCCAGCAGCCGGGTAGCGGGGGCCTACGAGCAGTACTTC	CASSRVAGAYEQYF
.	TRBV7-9	.	TRBJ2-5	TGTGCCAGCAGCTCCGGGACAATCTTTTCGGAGACCCAGTACTTC	CASSSGTIFSETQYF
.	TRBV27	TRBD2	TRBJ2-3	TGTGCCAGCAGTTTAAGCGGGGCCTGGGATACGCAGTATTTT	CASSLSGAWDTQYF
.	TRBV7-3	.	TRBJ2-2	TGTGCCAGCAGCTTCCTTAAGGAGGGGGCTGTGGACACCGGGGAGCTGTTTTTT	CASSFLKEGAVDTGELFF
.	TRBV19	.	TRBJ2-1	TGTGCCAGCACTAGCTCTAGCGCTCGCTACAATGAGCAGTTCTTC	CASTSSSARYNEQFF
.	TRBV25-1	TRBD1	TRBJ1-1	TGTGCCAGCAGTGGGATGACCCCCGGGACAGCACATGAAGCTTTCTTT	CASSGMTPGTAHEAFF
.	TRBV5-6	.	TRBJ2-1	TGTGCCAGCAGTTTTGAGGAGTCCTACAATGAGCAGTTCTTC	CASSFEESYNEQFF
once	TRBV28	.	TRBJ2-5	TGTGCCATACTACAAGGCCCTCAAGAGACCCAGTACTTC	CAILQGPQETQYF
.	TRBV5-6	.	TRBJ1-4	TGTGCCAGCAGCTTCGGCAGGCCTATCGCAACTAATGAAAAACTGTTTTTT	CASSFGRPIATNEKLFF
.	TRBV28	TRBD2	TRBJ2-1	TGTGCCAGCAGTTTAGGCCCCCAGCTAGCGGGAGGATACAATGAGCAGTTCTTC	CASSLGPQLAGGYNEQFF
.	TRBV6-5	TRBD1	TRBJ1-2	TGTGCCAGCAGTCCGGACAGGGACTATGGCTACACCTTC	CASSPDRDYGYTF
.	TRBV9	TRBD2	TRBJ2-3	TGTGCCAGCAGCGTAGGCGCGGGAGGGTTAAATACGCAGTATTTT	CASSVGAGGLNTQYF
.	TRBV7-8	.	TRBJ1-2	TGTGCCAGCAGCTTAGAACAGAACTATGGCTACACCTTC	CASSLEQNYGYTF
.	TRBV28	TRBD1	TRBJ1-6	TGTGCCAGTTATAGAGGACAGGATAATTCACCCCTCCACTTT	CASYRGQDNSPLHF
.	TRBV6-1	.	TRBJ1-2	TGTGCCAGCAGTGAAGCAGGGAGCTCCCAGCCGGGCTACACCTTC	CASSEAGSSQPGYTF
.	TRBV25-1	.	TRBJ2-7	TGTGCCAGCAGTCGTGGGGGCTCGGACGAGCAGTACTTC	CASSRGGSDEQYF
.	TRBV6-5	.	TRBJ1-2	TGTGCCAGCAGTCCCCAGTCTAACTATGGCTACACCTTC	CASSPQSNYGYTF
.	TRBV11-2	.	TRBJ2-1	TGTGCCGGCAGCCGGACAAGCTCCTACAATGAGCAGTTCTTC	CAGSRTSSYNEQFF
.	TRBV28	.	TRBJ1-2	TGTGCCAGCAGTTTCAGCGGCAGCAACTATGGCTACACCTTC	CASSFSGSNYGYTF
.	TRBV18	TRBD2	TRBJ2-2	TGTGCCAGCTCACTCGGGACTAGCGGGCTTGGCGGGGAGCTGTTTTTT	CASSLGTSGLGGELFF
.	TRBV10-2	TRBD2	TRBJ2-1	TGCGCCAGCAGTGAGCTAGCGGGAGGGGCCAATGAGCAGTTCTTC	CASSELAGGANEQFF
.	TRBV10-3	TRBD1	TRBJ1-4	TGTGCCATCAGTGAGTCGCGGACAGGAAAAAATGAAAAACTGTTTTTT	CAISESRTGKNEKLFF